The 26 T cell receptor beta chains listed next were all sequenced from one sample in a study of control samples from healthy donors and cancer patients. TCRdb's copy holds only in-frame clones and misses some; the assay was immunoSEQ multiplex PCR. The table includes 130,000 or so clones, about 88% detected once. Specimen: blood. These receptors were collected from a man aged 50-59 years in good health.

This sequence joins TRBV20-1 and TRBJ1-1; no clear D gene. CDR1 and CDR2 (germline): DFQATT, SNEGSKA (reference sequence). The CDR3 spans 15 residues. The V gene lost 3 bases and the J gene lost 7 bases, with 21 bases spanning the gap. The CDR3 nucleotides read TGCAGTGCTAGTGAGATCGAGGGTACGGAGGTTGAAGCTTTCTTT. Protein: CSASEIEGTEVEAFF.

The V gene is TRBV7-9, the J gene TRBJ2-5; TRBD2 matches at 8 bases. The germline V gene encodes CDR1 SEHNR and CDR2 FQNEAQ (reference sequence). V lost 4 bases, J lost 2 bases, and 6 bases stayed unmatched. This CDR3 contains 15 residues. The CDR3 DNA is TGTGCCAGCAGCTACGGGGGGGCCTCACAAGAGACCCAGTACTTC. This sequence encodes CASSYGGASQETQYF.

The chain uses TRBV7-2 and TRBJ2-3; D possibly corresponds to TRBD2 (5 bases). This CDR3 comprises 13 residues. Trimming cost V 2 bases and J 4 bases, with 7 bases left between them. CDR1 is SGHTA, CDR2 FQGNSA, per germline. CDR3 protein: CASSLPSPDTQYF. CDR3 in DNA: TGTGCCAGCAGCTTACCTAGCCCAGATACGCAGTATTTT.

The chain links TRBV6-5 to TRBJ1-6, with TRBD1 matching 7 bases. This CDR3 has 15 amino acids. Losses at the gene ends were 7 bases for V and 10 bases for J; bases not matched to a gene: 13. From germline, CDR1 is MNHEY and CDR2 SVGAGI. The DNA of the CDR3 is TGTGCCAGCATTCTTGCGACAGGGTTTGACTCACCCCTCCACTTT. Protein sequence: CASILATGFDSPLHF.

CDR3 loop: CASSEGLGGPYGYTF. As DNA, the CDR3 is TGTGCCAGCAGTGAAGGCCTTGGGGGGCCCTATGGCTACACCTTC. V gene TRBV6-1 combines with J gene TRBJ1-2, with a weak D call TRBD1 (6 bases). Trimming took 1 base from V and 4 from J, leaving 13 bases between them. CDR3 length: 15 residues. Germline V CDR1 and CDR2: MNHNS, SASEGT.

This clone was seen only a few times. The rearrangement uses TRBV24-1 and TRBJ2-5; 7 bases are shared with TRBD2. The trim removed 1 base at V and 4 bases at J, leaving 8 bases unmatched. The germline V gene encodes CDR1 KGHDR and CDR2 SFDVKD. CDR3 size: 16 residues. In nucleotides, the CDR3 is TGTGCCACCAGTGATTTTACGGGGGGTAGGCCAGAGACCCAGTACTTC. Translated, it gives CATSDFTGGRPETQYF.

CDR3 bases: TGTGCCAGCAGCCAAGATTGGGGGACTGGAAACACCATATATTTT. It codes for CASSQDWGTGNTIYF. J is TRBJ1-3 and V is TRBV3-1 (or the pseudogene TRBV3-2); D is possibly TRBD1 (5 bases). Per the germline V gene, CDR1 is LGHDT and CDR2 is YNNKEL (reference sequence). The CDR3 runs 15 residues. V was cut by 0 bases and J by 2 bases, with 8 bases left in between.

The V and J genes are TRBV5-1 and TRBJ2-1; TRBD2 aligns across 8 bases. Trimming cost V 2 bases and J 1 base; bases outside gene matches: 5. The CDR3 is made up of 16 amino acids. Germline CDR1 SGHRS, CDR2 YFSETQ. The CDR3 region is CASSFQAGASYNEQFF. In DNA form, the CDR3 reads TGCGCCAGCAGCTTTCAAGCGGGGGCGTCCTACAATGAGCAGTTCTTC.

CDR3 sequence reads: CASSKGQGPGPGTQHF. DNA of the CDR3: TGTGCCAGCTCAAAGGGACAGGGGCCTGGCCCGGGGACCCAGCATTTT. The J gene is TRBJ1-5, the V gene TRBV18; 10 bases align to TRBD1. V lost 5 bases to trimming and J lost 11 bases; unmatched junction nucleotides: 15. The CDR3 sequence is 16 residues long. Looked up from germline, CDR1 is KGHSH and CDR2 is LQKENI.

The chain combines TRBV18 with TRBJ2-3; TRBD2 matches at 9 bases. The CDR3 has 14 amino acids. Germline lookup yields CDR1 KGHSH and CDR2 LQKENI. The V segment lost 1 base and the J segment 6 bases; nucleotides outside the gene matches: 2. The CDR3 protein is CASSPQRGEDTQYF. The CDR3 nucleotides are TGTGCCAGCTCACCACAGCGGGGGGAGGATACGCAGTATTTT.

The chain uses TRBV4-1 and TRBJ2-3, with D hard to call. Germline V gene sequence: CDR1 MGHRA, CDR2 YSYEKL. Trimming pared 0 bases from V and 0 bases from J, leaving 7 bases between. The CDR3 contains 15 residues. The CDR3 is CASSQDIRSTDTQYF. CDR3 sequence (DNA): TGCGCCAGCAGCCAAGATATCAGAAGCACAGATACGCAGTATTTT.

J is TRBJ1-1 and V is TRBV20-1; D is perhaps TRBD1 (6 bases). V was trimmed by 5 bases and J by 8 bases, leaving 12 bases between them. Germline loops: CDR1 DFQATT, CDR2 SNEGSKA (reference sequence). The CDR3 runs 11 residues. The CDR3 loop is CSAGQWGEAFF. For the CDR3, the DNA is TGCAGTGCTGGACAGTGGGGCGAAGCTTTCTTT.

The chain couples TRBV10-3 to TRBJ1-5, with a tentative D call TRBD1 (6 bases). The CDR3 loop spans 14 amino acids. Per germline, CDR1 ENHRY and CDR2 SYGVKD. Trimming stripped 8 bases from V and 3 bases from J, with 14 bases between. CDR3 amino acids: CAIGERGVNQPQHF. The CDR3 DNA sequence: TGTGCCATCGGGGAGAGGGGGGTCAATCAGCCCCAGCATTTT.

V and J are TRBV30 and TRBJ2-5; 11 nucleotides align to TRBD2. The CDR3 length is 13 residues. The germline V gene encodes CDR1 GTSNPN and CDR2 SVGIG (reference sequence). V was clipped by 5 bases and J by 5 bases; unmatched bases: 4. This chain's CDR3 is CAWGLAGYETQYF. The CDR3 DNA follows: TGTGCCTGGGGACTAGCGGGTTACGAGACCCAGTACTTC.

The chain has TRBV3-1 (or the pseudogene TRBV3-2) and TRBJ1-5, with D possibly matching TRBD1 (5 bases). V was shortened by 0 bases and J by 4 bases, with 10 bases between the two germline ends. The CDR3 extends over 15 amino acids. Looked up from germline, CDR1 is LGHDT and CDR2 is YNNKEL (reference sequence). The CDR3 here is CASSQDLGVNQPQHF. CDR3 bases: TGTGCCAGCAGCCAAGATCTGGGGGTTAATCAGCCCCAGCATTTT.

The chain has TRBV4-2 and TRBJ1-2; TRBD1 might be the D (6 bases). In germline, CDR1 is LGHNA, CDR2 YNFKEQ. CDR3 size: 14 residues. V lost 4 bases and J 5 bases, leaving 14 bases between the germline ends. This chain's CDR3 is CASSRGGQGYGYTF. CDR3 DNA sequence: TGTGCCAGCAGCCGAGGGGGTCAGGGGTATGGCTACACCTTC.

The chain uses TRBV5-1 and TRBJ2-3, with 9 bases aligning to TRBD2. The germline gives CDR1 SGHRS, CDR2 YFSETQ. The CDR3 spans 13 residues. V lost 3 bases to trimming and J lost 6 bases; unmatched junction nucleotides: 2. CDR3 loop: CASSSSGVDTQYF. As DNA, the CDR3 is TGCGCCAGCAGCTCTAGCGGGGTGGATACGCAGTATTTT.

The CDR3: CASSRGGAVHEQYF. The CDR3 DNA reads as TGTGCCAGCTCACGAGGTGGGGCCGTACACGAGCAGTACTTC. The V call is TRBV18, the J call TRBJ2-7, with a weak D call TRBD1 (5 bases). Germline loops: CDR1 KGHSH, CDR2 LQKENI. V dropped 4 bases and J dropped 5 bases, with 15 bases sitting between them. The CDR3 runs 14 residues.

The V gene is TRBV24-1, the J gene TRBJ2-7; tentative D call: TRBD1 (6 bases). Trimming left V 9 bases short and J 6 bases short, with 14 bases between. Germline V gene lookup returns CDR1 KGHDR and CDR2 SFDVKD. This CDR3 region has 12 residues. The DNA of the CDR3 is TGTGCCACCCGTTCTAAAGGGGGCGAGCAGTACTTC. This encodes CATRSKGGEQYF.

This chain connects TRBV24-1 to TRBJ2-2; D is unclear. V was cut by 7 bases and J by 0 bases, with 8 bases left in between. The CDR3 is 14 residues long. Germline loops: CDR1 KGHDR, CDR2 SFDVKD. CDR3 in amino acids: CATRGPANTGELFF. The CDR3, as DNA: TGTGCCACCAGGGGTCCTGCGAACACCGGGGAGCTGTTTTTT.

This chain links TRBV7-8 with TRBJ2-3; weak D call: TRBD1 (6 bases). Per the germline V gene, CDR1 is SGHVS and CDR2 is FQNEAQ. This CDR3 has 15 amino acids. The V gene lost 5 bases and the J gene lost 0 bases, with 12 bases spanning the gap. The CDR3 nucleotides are TGTGCCAGCAGCCCCTCAGGGGAGAGCACAGATACGCAGTATTTT. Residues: CASSPSGESTDTQYF. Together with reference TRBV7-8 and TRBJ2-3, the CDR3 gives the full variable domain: GAGVSQSPRYKVAKRGQDVALRCDPISGHVSLFWYQQALGQGPEFLTYFQNEAQLDKSGLPSDRFFAERPEGSVSTLKIQRTQQEDSAVYLCASSPSGESTDTQYFGPGTRLTVL.

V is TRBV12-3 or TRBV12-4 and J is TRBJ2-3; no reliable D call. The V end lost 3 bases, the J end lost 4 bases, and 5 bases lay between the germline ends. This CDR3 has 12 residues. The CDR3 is CASSFAPDTQYF. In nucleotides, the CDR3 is TGTGCCAGCAGTTTCGCCCCAGATACGCAGTATTTT.

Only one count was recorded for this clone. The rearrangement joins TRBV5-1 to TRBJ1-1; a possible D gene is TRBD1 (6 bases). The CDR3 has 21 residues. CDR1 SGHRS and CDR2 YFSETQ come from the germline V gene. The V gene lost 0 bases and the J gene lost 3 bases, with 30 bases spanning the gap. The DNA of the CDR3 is TGCGCCAGCAGCTTGGCCACGGAGACTCAGACAGGATTTTTGAGGGACACTGAAGCTTTCTTT. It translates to CASSLATETQTGFLRDTEAFF.

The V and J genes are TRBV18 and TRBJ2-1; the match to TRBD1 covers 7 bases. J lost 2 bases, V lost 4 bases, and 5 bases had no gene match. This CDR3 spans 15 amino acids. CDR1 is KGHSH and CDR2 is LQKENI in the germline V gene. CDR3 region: CASSLQGQTYNEQFF. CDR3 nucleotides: TGTGCCAGCTCACTACAGGGACAGACCTACAATGAGCAGTTCTTC.

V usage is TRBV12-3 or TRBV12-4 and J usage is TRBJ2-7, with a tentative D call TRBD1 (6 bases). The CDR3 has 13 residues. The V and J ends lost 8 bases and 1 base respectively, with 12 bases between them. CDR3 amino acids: CASGAGESYEQYF. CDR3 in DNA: TGTGCCAGCGGAGCAGGGGAATCCTACGAGCAGTACTTC.

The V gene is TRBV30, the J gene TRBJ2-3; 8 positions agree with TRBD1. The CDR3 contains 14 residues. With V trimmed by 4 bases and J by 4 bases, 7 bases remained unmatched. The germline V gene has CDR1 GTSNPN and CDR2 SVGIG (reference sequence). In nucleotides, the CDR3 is TGTGCCTGGAATACAGGGGGTAGCGCAGATACGCAGTATTTT. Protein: CAWNTGGSADTQYF.